These 9 T cell receptor beta chains came from one sample sequenced in a study of blood T cell repertoires in COVID-19. Measured with immunoSEQ multiplex PCR; TCRdb has only the in-frame clones, and not every one. The sample includes about 82,000 clones, roughly 80% of them seen just once. The sample consisted of peripheral blood. These receptors originate from a man in his 60s with COVID-19, enrolled during active disease.

The chain uses TRBV5-4 and TRBJ2-5, with 8 nucleotides matching TRBD2. Germline CDR1 SGHNT, CDR2 YYREEE (reference sequence). The CDR3 has 14 amino acids. V was pared by 5 bases and J by 4 bases, with 7 bases of the junction left unmatched. The CDR3 is CASRTGAGGETQYF. In DNA form, the CDR3 reads TGTGCCAGCAGAACCGGGGCGGGGGGAGAGACCCAGTACTTC.

This clone has just a few counts. V usage is TRBV15 and J usage is TRBJ2-7, with TRBD2 matching over 11 bases. Germline CDR1 LNHNV, CDR2 YYDKDF (reference sequence). The CDR3 is 15 amino acids. V lost 3 bases, J lost 3 bases, and 4 bases stayed unmatched. The CDR3: CATSSLGLAVYEQYF. As DNA, the CDR3 is TGTGCCACCAGCAGCCTGGGACTAGCGGTCTACGAGCAGTACTTC.

CDR3 nucleotide sequence: TGCGCCAGCAGCCCGAGTGGCGGAAGGAAAGAAAAACTGTTTTTT. Amino acid sequence: CASSPSGGRKEKLFF. This sequence joins TRBV5-1 and TRBJ1-4, with D unresolved. CDR3 length: 15 residues. Germline CDR1 is SGHRS and CDR2 is YFSETQ. Trimming removed 4 bases from V and 8 bases from J, with 18 bases in between.

The chain is built from TRBV27 and TRBJ2-7, with 8 bases matching TRBD2. This CDR3 comprises 16 residues. Per the germline V gene, CDR1 is MNHEY and CDR2 is SMNVEV (reference sequence). Germline trimming cut 3 bases from V and 2 bases from J; bases unmatched to any gene: 9. CDR3 DNA sequence: TGTGCCAGCAGTTTCCAACCTAGCGGGCGACCCTACGAGCAGTACTTC. It specifies CASSFQPSGRPYEQYF.

This chain joins TRBV9 and TRBJ2-2; 7 bases agree with TRBD1. V trimming: 3 bases; J trimming: 0 bases; junction bases outside the gene matches: 8. The CDR3 runs 17 residues. Germline loops: CDR1 SGDLS, CDR2 YYNGEE. CDR3 in amino acids: CASSGSIGTANTGELFF. The CDR3 DNA sequence: TGTGCCAGCAGCGGATCGATCGGGACAGCGAACACCGGGGAGCTGTTTTTT. The full variable domain, its missing parts supplied by reference TRBV9 and TRBJ2-2, is DSGVTQTPKHLITATGQRVTLRCSPRSGDLSVYWYQQSLDQGLQFLIQYYNGEERAKGNILERFSAQQFPDLHSELNLSSLELGDSALYFCASSGSIGTANTGELFFGEGSRLTVL.

This chain uses TRBV3-1 (or the pseudogene TRBV3-2) with TRBJ2-7, with 10 bases lining up with TRBD1. V lost 3 bases and J lost 5; bases outside the gene matches: 4. Germline V gene lookup returns CDR1 LGHDT and CDR2 YNNKEL (reference sequence). This CDR3 comprises 14 residues. The CDR3 DNA reads TGTGCCAGCAGCCATCGACAGGGGGCCCACGAGCAGTACTTC. It translates to CASSHRQGAHEQYF.

This chain joins TRBV2 and TRBJ2-2; 9 positions agree with TRBD1. V dropped 9 bases and J dropped 5; count of bases not matched to a gene: 4. CDR1 and CDR2 (germline): SNHLY, FYNNEI. CDR3 length: 13 residues. In nucleotides, the CDR3 is TGTGCCAGTTCCGGGACAGGGACCGGGGAGCTGTTTTTT. Protein: CASSGTGTGELFF. Based on the CDR3 plus reference TRBV2 and TRBJ2-2, the full variable domain is EPEVTQTPSHQVTQMGQEVILRCVPISNHLYFYWYRQILGQKVEFLVSFYNNEISEKSEIFDDQFSVERPDGSNFTLKIRSTKLEDSAMYFCASSGTGTGELFFGEGSRLTVL.

This chain connects TRBV29-1 to TRBJ2-2; the match to TRBD2 covers 10 bases. Trimming took 3 bases from V and 3 from J; bases not matched to a gene: 1. Germline-derived CDR1 and CDR2 are SQVTM and ANQGSEA. This CDR3 has 14 residues. The CDR3 DNA reads TGCAGCGTTGACCTAGCGGGGGACACCGGGGAGCTGTTTTTT. This sequence encodes CSVDLAGDTGELFF.

This clone has just a few counts. This sequence joins TRBV14 and TRBJ2-7; no clear D gene. CDR1 and CDR2 from the germline V gene are SGHDN and FVKESK. CDR3 length: 13 residues. V lost 0 bases and J lost 5, with 8 bases in between. The CDR3 is CASSQDPSHEQYF. In DNA form, the CDR3 reads TGTGCCAGCAGCCAAGACCCTTCTCACGAGCAGTACTTC.